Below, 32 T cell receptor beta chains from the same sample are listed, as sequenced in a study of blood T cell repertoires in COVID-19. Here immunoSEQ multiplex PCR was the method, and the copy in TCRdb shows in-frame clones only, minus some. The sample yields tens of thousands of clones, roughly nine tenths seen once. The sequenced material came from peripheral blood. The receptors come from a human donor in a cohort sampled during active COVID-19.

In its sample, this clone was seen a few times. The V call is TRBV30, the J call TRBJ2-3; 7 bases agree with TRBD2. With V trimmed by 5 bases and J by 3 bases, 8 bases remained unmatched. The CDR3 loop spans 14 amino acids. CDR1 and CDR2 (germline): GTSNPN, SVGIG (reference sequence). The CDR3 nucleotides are TGTGCCTGGTCACTAGCGTTAGGAACAGATACGCAGTATTTT. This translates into CAWSLALGTDTQYF.

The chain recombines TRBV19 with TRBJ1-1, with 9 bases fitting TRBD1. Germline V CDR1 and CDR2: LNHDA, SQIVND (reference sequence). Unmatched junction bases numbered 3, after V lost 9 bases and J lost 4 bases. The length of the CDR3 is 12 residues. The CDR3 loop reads CASLTGGTEAFF. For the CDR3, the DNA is TGTGCCAGCCTGACAGGGGGCACTGAAGCTTTCTTT.

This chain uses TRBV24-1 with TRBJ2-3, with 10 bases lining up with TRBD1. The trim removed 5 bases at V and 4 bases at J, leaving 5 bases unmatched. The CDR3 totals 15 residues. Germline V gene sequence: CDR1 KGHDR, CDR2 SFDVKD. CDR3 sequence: CATSGRQGAADTQYF. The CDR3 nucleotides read TGTGCCACCAGTGGTCGACAGGGGGCGGCAGATACGCAGTATTTT.

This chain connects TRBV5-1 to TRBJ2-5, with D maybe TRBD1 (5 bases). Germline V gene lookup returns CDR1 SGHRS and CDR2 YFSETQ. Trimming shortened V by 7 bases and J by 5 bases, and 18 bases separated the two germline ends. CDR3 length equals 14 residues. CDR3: CASQRTPSQETQYF. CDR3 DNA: TGCGCCAGCCAAAGGACACCCTCACAGGAGACCCAGTACTTC.

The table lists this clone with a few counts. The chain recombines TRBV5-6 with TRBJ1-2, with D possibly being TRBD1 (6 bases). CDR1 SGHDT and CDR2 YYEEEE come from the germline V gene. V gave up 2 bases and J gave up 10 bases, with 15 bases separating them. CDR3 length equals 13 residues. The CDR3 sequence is CASSLIRQVDYTF. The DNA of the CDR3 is TGTGCCAGCAGCTTAATTAGACAGGTCGACTACACCTTC.

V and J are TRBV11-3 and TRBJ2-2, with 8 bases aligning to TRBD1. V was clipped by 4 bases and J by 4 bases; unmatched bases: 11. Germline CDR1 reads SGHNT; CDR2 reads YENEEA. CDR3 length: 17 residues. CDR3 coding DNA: TGTGCCAGCAGCTCAGGGACAGGCGTCGAGGCCACCGGGGAGCTGTTTTTT. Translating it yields CASSSGTGVEATGELFF.

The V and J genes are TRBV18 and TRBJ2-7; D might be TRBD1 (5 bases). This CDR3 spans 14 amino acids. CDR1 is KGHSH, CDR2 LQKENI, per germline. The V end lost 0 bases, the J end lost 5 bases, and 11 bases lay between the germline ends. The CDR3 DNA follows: TGTGCCAGCTCACCACCGGGCAGGGCCCACGAGCAGTACTTC. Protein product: CASSPPGRAHEQYF.

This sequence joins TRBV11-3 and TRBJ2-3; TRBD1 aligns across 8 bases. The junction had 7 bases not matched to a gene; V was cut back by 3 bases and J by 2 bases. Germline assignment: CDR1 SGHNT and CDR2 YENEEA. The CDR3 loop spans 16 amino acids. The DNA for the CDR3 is TGTGCCAGCAGCTTGGGTGGACAGGGAATCACAGATACGCAGTATTTT. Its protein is CASSLGGQGITDTQYF.

Here the CDR3 DNA reads TGTGCCAGCAGCCTAAGTCGACAGGGGCCCCAGCATTTT. Translating gives CASSLSRQGPQHF. V gene TRBV3-1 (or the pseudogene TRBV3-2) combines with J gene TRBJ1-5, with 7 positions matching TRBD1. CDR3 length equals 13 residues. CDR1 and CDR2 (germline): LGHDT, YNNKEL (reference sequence). After removal of 4 bases from V and 9 bases from J, the junction contained 6 bases not matched to a gene.

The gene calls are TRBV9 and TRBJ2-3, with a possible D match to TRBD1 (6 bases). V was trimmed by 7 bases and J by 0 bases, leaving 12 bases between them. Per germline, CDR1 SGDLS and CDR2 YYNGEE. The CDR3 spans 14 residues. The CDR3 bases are TGTGCCAGCGGTCAGGGGTATAGCACAGATACGCAGTATTTT. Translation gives CASGQGYSTDTQYF.

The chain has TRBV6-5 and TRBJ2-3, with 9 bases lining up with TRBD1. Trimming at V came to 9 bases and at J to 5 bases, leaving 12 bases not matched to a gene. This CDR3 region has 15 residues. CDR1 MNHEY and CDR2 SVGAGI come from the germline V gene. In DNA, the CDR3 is TGTGCCAGTCAAACAGGGGGCGCGGGGAGAGATACGCAGTATTTT. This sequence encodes CASQTGGAGRDTQYF.

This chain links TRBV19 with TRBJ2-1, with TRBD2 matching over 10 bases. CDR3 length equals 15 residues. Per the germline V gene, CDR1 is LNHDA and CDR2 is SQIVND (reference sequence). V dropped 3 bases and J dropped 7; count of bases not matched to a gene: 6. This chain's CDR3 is CASSMGTSDVNEQFF. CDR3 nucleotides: TGTGCCAGTAGTATGGGGACTAGCGACGTAAATGAGCAGTTCTTC.

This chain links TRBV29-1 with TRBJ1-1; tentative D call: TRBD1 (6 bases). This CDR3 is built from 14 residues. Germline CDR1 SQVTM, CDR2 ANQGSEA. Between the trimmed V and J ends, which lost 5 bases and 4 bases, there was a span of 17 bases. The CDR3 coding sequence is TGCAGCGTTATCTTCCGGGACACCCTCACTGAAGCTTTCTTT. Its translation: CSVIFRDTLTEAFF.

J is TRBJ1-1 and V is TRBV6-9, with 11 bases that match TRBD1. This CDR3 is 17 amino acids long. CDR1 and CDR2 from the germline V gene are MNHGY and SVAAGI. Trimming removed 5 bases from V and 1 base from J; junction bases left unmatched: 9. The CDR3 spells CASSIKDRGHKNTEAFF. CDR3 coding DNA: TGTGCCAGCAGTATAAAGGACAGGGGGCATAAGAACACTGAAGCTTTCTTT.

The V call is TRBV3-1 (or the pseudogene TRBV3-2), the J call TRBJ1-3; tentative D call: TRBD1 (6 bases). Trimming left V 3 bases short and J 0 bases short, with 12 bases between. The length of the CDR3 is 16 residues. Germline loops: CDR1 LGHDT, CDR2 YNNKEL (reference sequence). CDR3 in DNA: TGTGCCAGCAGCCAGGGTGGACAGCTCTCTGGAAACACCATATATTTT. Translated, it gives CASSQGGQLSGNTIYF.

CDR3 nucleotide sequence: TGTGCCAGCAGTTTAGTTAGCGGGCACTCTTACGAGCAGTACTTC. Translating it yields CASSLVSGHSYEQYF. The V and J genes are TRBV28 and TRBJ2-7, with 7 bases identical to TRBD2. V gave up 2 bases and J gave up 4 bases; unmatched junction bases: 8. The V gene's germline CDR1 is MDHEN and CDR2 SYDVKM. This CDR3 has 15 residues. Looking up the rest from reference TRBV28 and TRBJ2-7 gives the full variable domain: DVKVTQSSRYLVKRTGEKVFLECVQDMDHENMFWYRQDPGLGLRLIYFSYDVKMKEKGDIPEGYSVSREKKERFSLILESASTNQTSMYLCASSLVSGHSYEQYFGPGTRLTVT.

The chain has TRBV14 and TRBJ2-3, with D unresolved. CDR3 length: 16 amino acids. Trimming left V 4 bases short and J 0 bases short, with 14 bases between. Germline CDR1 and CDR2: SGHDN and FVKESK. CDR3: CASSPFVGFSTDTQYF. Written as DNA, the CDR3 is TGTGCCAGCAGCCCTTTTGTCGGGTTTAGCACAGATACGCAGTATTTT.

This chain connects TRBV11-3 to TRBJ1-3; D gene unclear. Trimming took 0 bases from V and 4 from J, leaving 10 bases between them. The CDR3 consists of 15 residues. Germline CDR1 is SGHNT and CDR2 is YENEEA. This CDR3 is CASSLERFPGNTIYF. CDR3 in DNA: TGTGCCAGCAGCTTAGAGCGGTTCCCAGGAAACACCATATATTTT.

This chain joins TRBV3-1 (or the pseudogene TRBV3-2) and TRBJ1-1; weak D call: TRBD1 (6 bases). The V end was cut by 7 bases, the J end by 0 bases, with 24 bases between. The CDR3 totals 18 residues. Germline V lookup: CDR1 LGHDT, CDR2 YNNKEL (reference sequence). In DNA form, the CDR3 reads TGTGCCAGCACCCCCAGGGGAGCGGCCTCGAGGTTGAACACTGAAGCTTTCTTT. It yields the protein CASTPRGAASRLNTEAFF.

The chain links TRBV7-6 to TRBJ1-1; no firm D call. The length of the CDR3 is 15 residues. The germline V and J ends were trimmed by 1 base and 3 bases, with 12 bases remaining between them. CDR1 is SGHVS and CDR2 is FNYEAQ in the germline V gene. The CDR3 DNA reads TGTGCCAGCAGCTTAGGAGGGTATTTCTACACTGAAGCTTTCTTT. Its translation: CASSLGGYFYTEAFF. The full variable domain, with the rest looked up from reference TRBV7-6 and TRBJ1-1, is GAGVSQSPRYKVTKRGQDVALRCDPISGHVSLYWYRQALGQGPEFLTYFNYEAQQDKSGLPNDRFSAERPEGSISTLTIQRTEQRDSAMYRCASSLGGYFYTEAFFGQGTRLTVV.

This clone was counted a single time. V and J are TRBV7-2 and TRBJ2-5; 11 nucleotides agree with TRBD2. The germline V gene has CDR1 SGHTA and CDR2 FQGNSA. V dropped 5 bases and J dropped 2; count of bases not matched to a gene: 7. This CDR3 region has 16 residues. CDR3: CASSQGLAEEQETQYF. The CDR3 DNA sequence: TGTGCCAGCAGCCAGGGACTAGCGGAGGAACAAGAGACCCAGTACTTC.

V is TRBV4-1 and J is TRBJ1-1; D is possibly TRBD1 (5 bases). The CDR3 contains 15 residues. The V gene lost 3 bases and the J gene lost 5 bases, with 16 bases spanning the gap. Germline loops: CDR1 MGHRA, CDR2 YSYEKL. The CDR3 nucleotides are TGCGCCAGCAGCCACCCTGGGACGGGGGGAACTGAAGCTTTCTTT. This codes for CASSHPGTGGTEAFF.

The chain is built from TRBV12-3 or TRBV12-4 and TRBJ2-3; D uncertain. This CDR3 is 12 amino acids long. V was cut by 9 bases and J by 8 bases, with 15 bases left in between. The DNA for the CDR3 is TGTGCCAGGAATGTAAGAGGTGTTACGCAGTATTTT. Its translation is CARNVRGVTQYF.

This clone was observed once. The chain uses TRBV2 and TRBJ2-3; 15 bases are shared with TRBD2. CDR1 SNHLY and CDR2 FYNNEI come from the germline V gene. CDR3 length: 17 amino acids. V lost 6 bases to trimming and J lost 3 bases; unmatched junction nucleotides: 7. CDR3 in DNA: TGTGCCAGCAGAGCTGGACTAGCGGGGGGGCTAACAGATACGCAGTATTTT. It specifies CASRAGLAGGLTDTQYF.

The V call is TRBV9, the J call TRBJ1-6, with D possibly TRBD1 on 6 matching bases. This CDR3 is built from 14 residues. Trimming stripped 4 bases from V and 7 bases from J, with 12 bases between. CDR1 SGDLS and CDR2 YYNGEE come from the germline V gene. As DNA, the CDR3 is TGTGCCAGCAGCCAGGGGAGGGGAAATTCACCCCTCCACTTT. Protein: CASSQGRGNSPLHF.

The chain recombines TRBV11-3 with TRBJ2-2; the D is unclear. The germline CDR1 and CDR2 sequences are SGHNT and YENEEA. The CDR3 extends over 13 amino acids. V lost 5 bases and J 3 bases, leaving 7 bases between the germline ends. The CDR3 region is CASSPQYTGELFF. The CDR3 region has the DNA TGTGCCAGCAGCCCCCAATACACCGGGGAGCTGTTTTTT.

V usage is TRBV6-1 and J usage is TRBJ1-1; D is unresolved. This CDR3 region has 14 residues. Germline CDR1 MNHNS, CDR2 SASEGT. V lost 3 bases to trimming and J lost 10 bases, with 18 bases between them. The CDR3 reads CASSDLERVGRAFF. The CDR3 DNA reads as TGTGCCAGCAGTGACCTAGAGAGGGTCGGTCGAGCTTTCTTT.

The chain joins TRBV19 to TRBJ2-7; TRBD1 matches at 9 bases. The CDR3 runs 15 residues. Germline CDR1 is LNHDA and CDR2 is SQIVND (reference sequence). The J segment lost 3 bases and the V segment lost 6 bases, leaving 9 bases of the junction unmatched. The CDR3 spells CASRPGGTGNYEQYF. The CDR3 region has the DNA TGTGCCAGTAGACCAGGGGGGACAGGGAACTACGAGCAGTACTTC. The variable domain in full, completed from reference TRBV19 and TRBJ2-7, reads DGGITQSPKYLFRKEGQNVTLSCEQNLNHDAMYWYRQDPGQGLRLIYYSQIVNDFQKGDIAEGYSVSREKKESFPLTVTSAQKNPTAFYLCASRPGGTGNYEQYFGPGTRLTVT.

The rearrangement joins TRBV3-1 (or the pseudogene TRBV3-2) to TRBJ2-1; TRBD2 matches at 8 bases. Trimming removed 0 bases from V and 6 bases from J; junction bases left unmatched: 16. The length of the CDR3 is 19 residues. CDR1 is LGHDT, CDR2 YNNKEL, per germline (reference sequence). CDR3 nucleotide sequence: TGTGCCAGCAGCCAAGATCCAAGGGGCTCGAGCGGGAGAACCAATGAGCAGTTCTTC. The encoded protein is CASSQDPRGSSGRTNEQFF.

The CDR3 sequence: CASSIWLAGETEQFF. The CDR3 nucleotides read TGTGCCAGTAGTATATGGCTAGCGGGAGAAACTGAGCAGTTCTTC. The gene calls are TRBV19 and TRBJ2-1; 10 positions match TRBD2. Germline trimming cut 2 bases from V and 9 bases from J; bases unmatched to any gene: 7. The germline V gene has CDR1 LNHDA and CDR2 SQIVND (reference sequence). This CDR3 is built from 15 residues. Filled out from reference TRBV19 and TRBJ2-1, the complete variable domain reads DGGITQSPKYLFRKEGQNVTLSCEQNLNHDAMYWYRQDPGQGLRLIYYSQIVNDFQKGDIAEGYSVSREKKESFPLTVTSAQKNPTAFYLCASSIWLAGETEQFFGPGTRLTVL.

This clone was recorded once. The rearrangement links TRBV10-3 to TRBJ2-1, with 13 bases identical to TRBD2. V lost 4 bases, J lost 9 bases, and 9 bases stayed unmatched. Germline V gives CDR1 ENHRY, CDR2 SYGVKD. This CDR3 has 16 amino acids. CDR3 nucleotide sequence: TGTGCCATCAGTGGGACTAGCGGGGGCGTCGGGCGTGAGCAGTTCTTC. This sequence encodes CAISGTSGGVGREQFF.

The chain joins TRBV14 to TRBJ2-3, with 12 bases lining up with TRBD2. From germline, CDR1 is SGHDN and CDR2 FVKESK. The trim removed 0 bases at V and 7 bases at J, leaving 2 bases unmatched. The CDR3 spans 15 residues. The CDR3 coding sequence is TGTGCCAGCAGCCAAGAACTAGCGGGGGGATATACGCAGTATTTT. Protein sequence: CASSQELAGGYTQYF.